These 27 T cell receptor beta chains originate from one sample sequenced in a study of cytomegalovirus exposure and HLA in healthy donors. This PCR relied on a set of 60 Vbeta primers and 13 Jbeta primers. The assay was immunoSEQ multiplex PCR, and TCRdb's table has in-frame clones only and misses some. The table includes 210,000 or so clones, 76% detected once. Sequenced: PBMCs. These TCRs come from a man aged 18 to 29 in good health and CMV-seronegative.

This clone was observed a few times. The chain recombines TRBV7-8 with TRBJ2-2, with TRBD2 matching over 11 bases. This CDR3 region has 17 residues. The V and J ends lost 5 bases and 7 bases, in that order; junction bases with no gene match: 12. CDR1 and CDR2 (germline): SGHVS, FQNEAQ. The CDR3 DNA is TGTGCCAGCAGCGCCGCTAGCGGGAGGCCGCCAGGCGGGGAGCTGTTTTTT. Translated: CASSAASGRPPGGELFF.

This clone was seen a handful of times. Here the CDR3 reads CASSLRIQETQYF. In nucleotides, the CDR3 is TGTGCCAGCAGTTTGCGAATCCAAGAGACCCAGTACTTC. The rearrangement joins TRBV27 to TRBJ2-5; D gene ambiguous. V was shortened by 3 bases and J by 1 base, with 6 bases between the two germline ends. The germline gives CDR1 MNHEY, CDR2 SMNVEV (reference sequence). The length of the CDR3 is 13 residues.

This sequence joins TRBV19 and TRBJ2-5, with D perhaps matching TRBD1 (6 bases). V lost 6 bases, J lost 5 bases, and 7 bases lay in between. The CDR3 consists of 11 residues. From germline, CDR1 is LNHDA and CDR2 SQIVND (reference sequence). DNA of the CDR3: TGTGCCAGTAGACAGGGCGAGACCCAGTACTTC. It encodes CASRQGETQYF.

This chain uses TRBV18 with TRBJ2-7; D call uncertain. V gave up 3 bases and J gave up 2 bases, with 8 bases separating them. This CDR3 is 13 amino acids long. Germline V CDR1 and CDR2: KGHSH, LQKENI. CDR3 DNA: TGTGCCAGCTCACCGGCACAAACCTACGAGCAGTACTTC. Translated: CASSPAQTYEQYF.

To note about this clone: Other DNA sequences of this sample code for an identical CDR3. V is TRBV30 and J is TRBJ1-1; D ambiguous. This CDR3 has 12 amino acids. V lost 2 bases and J 5 bases, leaving 9 bases between the germline ends. Germline V CDR1 and CDR2: GTSNPN, SVGIG (reference sequence). The DNA for the CDR3 is TGTGCCTGGAGTCCCGGGGAAACTGAAGCTTTCTTT. Amino acids: CAWSPGETEAFF. The complete variable domain, with remaining parts taken from reference TRBV30 and TRBJ1-1, reads SQTIHQWPATLVQPVGSPLSLECTVEGTSNPNLYWYRQAAGRGLQLLFYSVGIGQISSEVPQNLSASRPQDRQFILSSKKLLLSDSGFYLCAWSPGETEAFFGQGTRLTVV.

The V call is TRBV2, the J call TRBJ1-4; D remains unclear. The germline V gene encodes CDR1 SNHLY and CDR2 FYNNEI. The V and J ends lost 3 bases and 3 bases respectively, with 8 bases between them. This CDR3 region has 14 residues. The CDR3, as DNA: TGTGCCAGCAGTGACGAGAGATCTAATGAAAAACTGTTTTTT. It yields the protein CASSDERSNEKLFF. Full variable domain (outside the CDR3, taken from reference TRBV2 and TRBJ1-4): EPEVTQTPSHQVTQMGQEVILRCVPISNHLYFYWYRQILGQKVEFLVSFYNNEISEKSEIFDDQFSVERPDGSNFTLKIRSTKLEDSAMYFCASSDERSNEKLFFGSGTQLSVL.

The chain recombines TRBV30 with TRBJ1-1; TRBD1 might be the D (6 bases). V lost 8 bases, J lost 0 bases, and 10 bases lay in between. CDR1 is GTSNPN and CDR2 is SVGIG in the germline V gene (reference sequence). The CDR3 length is 12 residues. The CDR3 sequence is CAGDTLNTEAFF. The CDR3 nucleotides are TGTGCCGGGGACACTTTGAACACTGAAGCTTTCTTT. The full variable domain, its missing parts supplied by reference TRBV30 and TRBJ1-1, is SQTIHQWPATLVQPVGSPLSLECTVEGTSNPNLYWYRQAAGRGLQLLFYSVGIGQISSEVPQNLSASRPQDRQFILSSKKLLLSDSGFYLCAGDTLNTEAFFGQGTRLTVV.

The V and J genes are TRBV2 and TRBJ1-5; D remains ambiguous. Trimming left V 3 bases short and J 2 bases short, with 14 bases between. This CDR3 region has 16 residues. CDR1 is SNHLY, CDR2 FYNNEI, per germline. Here the CDR3 reads CASSEGGGSGNQPQHF. CDR3 bases: TGTGCCAGCAGTGAGGGAGGAGGGTCGGGCAATCAGCCCCAGCATTTT. The full variable domain, rest sourced from reference TRBV2 and TRBJ1-5, is EPEVTQTPSHQVTQMGQEVILRCVPISNHLYFYWYRQILGQKVEFLVSFYNNEISEKSEIFDDQFSVERPDGSNFTLKIRSTKLEDSAMYFCASSEGGGSGNQPQHFGDGTRLSIL.

V and J are TRBV28 and TRBJ1-5; 7 bases fit TRBD1. CDR3 length: 15 amino acids. Trimming removed 5 bases from V and 0 bases from J; junction bases left unmatched: 4. Germline CDR1 reads MDHEN; CDR2 reads SYDVKM. Here the CDR3 reads CASSAGTVSNQPQHF. CDR3 nucleotide sequence: TGTGCCAGCAGTGCGGGGACAGTTAGCAATCAGCCCCAGCATTTT.

J is TRBJ2-1 and V is TRBV5-1; 14 nucleotides line up with TRBD2. Trimming removed 1 base from V and 8 bases from J; junction bases left unmatched: 8. The germline gives CDR1 SGHRS, CDR2 YFSETQ. CDR3 length: 17 residues. Written as DNA, the CDR3 is TGCGCCAGCAGCTTGTTCCCGGGACTAGCGGGAGTCTATGAGCAGTTCTTC. Protein product: CASSLFPGLAGVYEQFF.

Only a few counts were recorded for this clone. The chain joins TRBV5-1 to TRBJ2-2; D gene ambiguous. Germline-derived CDR1 and CDR2 are SGHRS and YFSETQ. V lost 0 bases, J lost 7 bases, and 10 bases lay in between. There are 14 residues in the CDR3. The CDR3 bases are TGCGCCAGCAGCTTGGTTTGGCTCGACGGGGAGCTGTTTTTT. It encodes CASSLVWLDGELFF.

This clone has only one observation. V gene TRBV6-5 combines with J gene TRBJ2-6; D might be TRBD1 (5 bases). Germline V gene lookup returns CDR1 MNHEY and CDR2 SVGAGI. The CDR3 sequence is 13 residues long. V gave up 8 bases and J gave up 2 bases, with 7 bases separating them. CDR3 sequence (DNA): TGTGCCAGCCGCAGGGCTGGGGCCAACGTCCTGACTTTC. Its translation: CASRRAGANVLTF.

There are a few counts of this clone. The chain employs TRBV30 and TRBJ1-1, with D tentatively TRBD1 (5 bases). V was trimmed by 1 base and J by 8 bases, leaving 5 bases between them. The V gene's germline CDR1 is GTSNPN and CDR2 SVGIG (reference sequence). CDR3 length equals 10 residues. CDR3 DNA: TGTGCCTGGAGTGGGACAGAAGCTTTCTTT. Translated, it gives CAWSGTEAFF. Combining the CDR3 with reference TRBV30 and TRBJ1-1 gives the whole variable domain SQTIHQWPATLVQPVGSPLSLECTVEGTSNPNLYWYRQAAGRGLQLLFYSVGIGQISSEVPQNLSASRPQDRQFILSSKKLLLSDSGFYLCAWSGTEAFFGQGTRLTVV.

The V and J genes are TRBV19 and TRBJ1-5; weak D call: TRBD1 (5 bases). Trimming left V 6 bases short and J 2 bases short, with 26 bases between. The CDR3 length is 19 residues. Looked up from germline, CDR1 is LNHDA and CDR2 is SQIVND (reference sequence). CDR3 coding DNA: TGTGCCAGTAGCCATAGCCGGGCAGGGTGGGGAATGGGCAATCAGCCCCAGCATTTT. Translation gives CASSHSRAGWGMGNQPQHF.

This chain joins TRBV7-6 and TRBJ1-1; D possibly corresponds to TRBD1 (5 bases). V dropped 1 base and J dropped 0 bases, with 15 bases sitting between them. Per germline, CDR1 SGHVS and CDR2 FNYEAQ. There are 17 residues in the CDR3. The chain's CDR3 is CASSLGDRGALNTEAFF. CDR3 coding DNA: TGTGCCAGCAGCTTAGGAGATCGCGGGGCTTTGAACACTGAAGCTTTCTTT. Supplemented by reference TRBV7-6 and TRBJ1-1, the full variable domain reads GAGVSQSPRYKVTKRGQDVALRCDPISGHVSLYWYRQALGQGPEFLTYFNYEAQQDKSGLPNDRFSAERPEGSISTLTIQRTEQRDSAMYRCASSLGDRGALNTEAFFGQGTRLTVV.

The count of this clone is one. The junction departs from the called germline gene at one end, perhaps through a read error. The chain is built from TRBV7-9 and TRBJ2-7; 7 bases fit TRBD1. The CDR3 extends over 12 amino acids. Germline CDR1 SEHNR, CDR2 FQNEAQ (reference sequence). The CDR3 loop reads CSSSLQGYEQYF. The CDR3 bases are TGTTCCAGCAGCTTACAGGGGTACGAGCAGTACTTC.

The chain joins TRBV18 to TRBJ2-5; no reliable D call. Trimming took 0 bases from V and 2 from J, leaving 7 bases between them. The germline V gene has CDR1 KGHSH and CDR2 LQKENI. This CDR3 contains 14 residues. CDR3 amino acids: CASSPPRQQETQYF. Written as DNA, the CDR3 is TGTGCCAGCTCACCACCGAGGCAGCAAGAGACCCAGTACTTC. Full variable domain (outside the CDR3, taken from reference TRBV18 and TRBJ2-5): NAGVMQNPRHLVRRRGQEARLRCSPMKGHSHVYWYRQLPEEGLKFMVYLQKENIIDESGMPKERFSAEFPKEGPSILRIQQVVRGDSAAYFCASSPPRQQETQYFGPGTRLLVL.

The rearrangement joins TRBV5-4 to TRBJ1-1; D gene unclear. The CDR3 loop spans 14 amino acids. Germline CDR1 and CDR2: SGHNT and YYREEE (reference sequence). Between the trimmed V and J ends, which lost 5 bases and 1 base, there was a span of 12 bases. Here the CDR3 DNA reads TGTGCCAGCAGTTCTTTCTACTCGAACACTGAAGCTTTCTTT. Translation: CASSSFYSNTEAFF.

The J gene is TRBJ1-5, the V gene TRBV6-6; D gene ambiguous. V was clipped by 0 bases and J by 6 bases, with 3 bases between them. CDR3 length: 12 amino acids. Germline CDR1 is MNHNY and CDR2 is SVGAGI (reference sequence). CDR3 sequence (DNA): TGTGCCAGCAGTTACTCCGGTCAGCCCCAGCATTTT. Protein: CASSYSGQPQHF.

DNA of the CDR3: TGTGCCAGCAGCTTAGGTAGCTCTGGAAACACCATATATTTT. Encoded protein: CASSLGSSGNTIYF. The genes are TRBV7-8 and TRBJ1-3; D ambiguous. The germline V and J ends were trimmed by 1 base and 0 bases, with 4 bases remaining between them. CDR1 is SGHVS and CDR2 is FQNEAQ in the germline V gene. This CDR3 is 14 amino acids long.

This rearrangement joins TRBV29-1 to TRBJ2-7, with 9 bases matching TRBD1. Germline CDR1 and CDR2: SQVTM and ANQGSEA. V was clipped by 4 bases and J by 6 bases; unmatched bases: 10. The CDR3 spans 14 residues. The CDR3 region has the DNA TGCAGCGTTGGCTGGGACAGGGAAAACGTCGAGCAGTACTTC. Translating gives CSVGWDRENVEQYF.

The chain uses TRBV4-1 and TRBJ1-4; D is possibly TRBD1 (6 bases). The CDR3 loop spans 16 amino acids. V lost 2 bases, J lost 3 bases, and 13 bases lay in between. Germline V gene sequence: CDR1 MGHRA, CDR2 YSYEKL. CDR3 amino acids: CASSQPLGAANEKLFF. As DNA, the CDR3 is TGCGCCAGCAGCCAACCCTTGGGGGCAGCTAATGAAAAACTGTTTTTT.

Only a few counts were recorded for this clone. The gene calls are TRBV9 and TRBJ2-3, with 7 bases aligning to TRBD2. V trimming: 6 bases; J trimming: 0 bases; junction bases outside the gene matches: 7. The CDR3 is made up of 15 amino acids. Germline CDR1 is SGDLS and CDR2 is YYNGEE. CDR3 in amino acids: CASKRGTSSTDTQYF. The CDR3 DNA sequence: TGTGCCAGCAAGCGGGGAACCTCTAGCACAGATACGCAGTATTTT.

This chain links TRBV19 with TRBJ1-4; the D is unclear. This CDR3 is built from 14 residues. Germline V gene sequence: CDR1 LNHDA, CDR2 SQIVND (reference sequence). V was clipped by 3 bases and J by 10 bases, with 15 bases between them. The CDR3 sequence: CASSISRDSRKLFF. CDR3 DNA sequence: TGTGCCAGTAGTATCTCGCGGGATTCGCGAAAACTGTTTTTT.

The CDR3 sequence is CASSLISPTADRGYEQYF. For the CDR3, the DNA is TGTGCCAGCAGCTTAATTTCCCCGACCGCGGACAGGGGCTACGAGCAGTACTTC. The rearrangement uses TRBV11-1 and TRBJ2-7; 9 bases fit TRBD1. In germline, CDR1 is SGHAT, CDR2 FQDESV (reference sequence). Losses at the gene ends were 2 bases for V and 3 bases for J; bases not matched to a gene: 14. CDR3 length equals 18 residues. The entire variable domain, with the rest obtained from reference TRBV11-1 and TRBJ2-7, is as follows: EAEVAQSPRYKITEKSQAVAFWCDPISGHATLYWYRQILGQGPELLVQFQDESVVDDSQLPKDRFSAERLKGVDSTLKIQPAELGDSAMYLCASSLISPTADRGYEQYFGPGTRLTVT.

The V gene is TRBV7-3, the J gene TRBJ2-3; 11 bases match TRBD2. Per the germline V gene, CDR1 is SGHTA and CDR2 is FQGTGA. The CDR3 runs 16 residues. After removal of 3 bases from V and 1 base from J, the junction contained 3 bases not matched to a gene. The CDR3 DNA is TGTGCCAGCAGCTTGGGACTAGCGGCAGGCACAGATACGCAGTATTTT. The encoded protein is CASSLGLAAGTDTQYF.

The chain uses TRBV6-1 and TRBJ1-2, with 8 bases lining up with TRBD1. V was clipped by 8 bases and J by 0 bases; unmatched bases: 5. From germline, CDR1 is MNHNS and CDR2 SASEGT. The CDR3 is made up of 14 amino acids. The CDR3: CASCRDRTNYGYTF. CDR3 in DNA: TGTGCCAGCTGTCGGGACAGGACTAACTATGGCTACACCTTC.